This T cell receptor beta chain was identified during a study of blood T cell repertoires in COVID-19. Study summary: COVID-19 samples, acute and convalescent, were from the United States, Italy and Spain. T cells, B-cell-depleted T cells, or PBMCs provided the cDNA or gDNA that served as material.

Original processing notes: Amplification with reference gene primers provided the estimates of nucleated cell counts. Measured with immunoSEQ multiplex PCR; TCRdb has only the in-frame clones, and not every one. Clonal size and the V and J genes are those of that table, whereas D and trimming came from the DNA. The sample holds 150,000 to 180,000 clones; roughly 80% are singletons and the top ten take roughly 29%. V was trimmed by 1 base and J by 1 base, leaving 10 bases between them. Per the germline V gene, CDR1 is LGHNT and CDR2 is FRNRAP. The CDR3 sequence is 15 residues long. Sequences were obtained from peripheral blood. The rearrangement links TRBV12-5 to TRBJ1-1; D not certain. This TCR was recovered from a woman aged 55-69 years with acute or convalescent COVID-19. The CDR3 region is CASGLGPGENTEAFF. The CDR3, as DNA: TGTGCTAGTGGTTTGGGCCCGGGAGAGAACACTGAAGCTTTCTTT.